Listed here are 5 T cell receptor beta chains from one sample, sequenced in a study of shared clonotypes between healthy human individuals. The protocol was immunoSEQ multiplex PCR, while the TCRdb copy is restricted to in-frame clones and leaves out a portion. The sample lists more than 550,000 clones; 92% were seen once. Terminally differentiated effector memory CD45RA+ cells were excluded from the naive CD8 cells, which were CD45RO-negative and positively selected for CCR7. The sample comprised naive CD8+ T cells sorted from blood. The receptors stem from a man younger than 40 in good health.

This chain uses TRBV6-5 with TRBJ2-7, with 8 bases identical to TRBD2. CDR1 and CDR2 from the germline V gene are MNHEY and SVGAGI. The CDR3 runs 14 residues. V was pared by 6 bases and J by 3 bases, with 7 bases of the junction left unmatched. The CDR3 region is CASSPGLVDYEQYF. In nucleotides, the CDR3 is TGTGCCAGCAGCCCGGGACTAGTAGACTACGAGCAGTACTTC.

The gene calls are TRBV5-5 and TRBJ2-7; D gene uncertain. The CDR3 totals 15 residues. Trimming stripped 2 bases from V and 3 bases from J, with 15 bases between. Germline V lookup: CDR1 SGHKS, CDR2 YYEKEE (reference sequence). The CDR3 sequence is CASSFLSETGYEQYF. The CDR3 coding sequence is TGTGCCAGCAGCTTCCTGTCCGAGACCGGCTACGAGCAGTACTTC.

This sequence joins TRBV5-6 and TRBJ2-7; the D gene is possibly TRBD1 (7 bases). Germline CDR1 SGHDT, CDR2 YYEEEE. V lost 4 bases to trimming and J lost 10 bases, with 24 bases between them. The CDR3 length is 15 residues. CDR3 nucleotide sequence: TGTGCCAGCAGCCCGGGGTTCGGGGGACAGTTGTCCCAGTACTTC. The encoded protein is CASSPGFGGQLSQYF. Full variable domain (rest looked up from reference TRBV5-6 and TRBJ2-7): DAGVTQSPTHLIKTRGQQVTLRCSPKSGHDTVSWYQQALGQGPQFIFQYYEEEERQRGNFPDRFSGHQFPNYSSELNVNALLLGDSALYLCASSPGFGGQLSQYFGPGTRLTVT.

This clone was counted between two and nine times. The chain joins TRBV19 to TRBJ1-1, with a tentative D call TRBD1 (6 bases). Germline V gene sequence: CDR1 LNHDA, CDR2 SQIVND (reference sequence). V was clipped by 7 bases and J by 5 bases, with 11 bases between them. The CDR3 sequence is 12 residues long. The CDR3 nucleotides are TGTGCCAGTATCCGGGGGGCGACTGAAGCTTTCTTT. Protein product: CASIRGATEAFF.

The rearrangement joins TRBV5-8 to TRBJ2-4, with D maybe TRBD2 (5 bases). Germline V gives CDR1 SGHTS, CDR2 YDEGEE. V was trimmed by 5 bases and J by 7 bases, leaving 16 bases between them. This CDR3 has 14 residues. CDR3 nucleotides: TGTGCCAGCAGGGAGGTGGCGGCCAGGAACATTCAGTACTTC. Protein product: CASREVAARNIQYF.